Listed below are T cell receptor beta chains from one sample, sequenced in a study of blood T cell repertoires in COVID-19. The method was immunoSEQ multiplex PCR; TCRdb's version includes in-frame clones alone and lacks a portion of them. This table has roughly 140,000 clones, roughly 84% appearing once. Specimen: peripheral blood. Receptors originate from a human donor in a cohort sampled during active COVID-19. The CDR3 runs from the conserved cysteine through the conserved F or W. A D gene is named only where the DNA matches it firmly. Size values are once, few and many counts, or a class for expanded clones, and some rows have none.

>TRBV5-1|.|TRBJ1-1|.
TGCGCCAGCAGGGGGAGCTTCAACACTGAAGCTTTCTTT
CASRGSFNTEAFF
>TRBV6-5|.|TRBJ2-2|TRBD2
TGTGCCAGCGGCGGGACTAGGACGAACACCGGGGAGCTGTTTTTT
CASGGTRTNTGELFF
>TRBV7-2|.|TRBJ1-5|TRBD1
TGTGCCAGCAGTACGTTGACAGGGGGGGGCAATCAGCCCCAGCATTTT
CASSTLTGGGNQPQHF
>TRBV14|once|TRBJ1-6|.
TGTGCCAGCAGCCACCGAGGACTGTACGATAATTCACCCCTCCACTTT
CASSHRGLYDNSPLHF
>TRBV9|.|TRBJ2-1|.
TGTGCCAGCAGCGTCGGGGGAGGCGTGACCTACAATGAGCAGTTCTTC
CASSVGGGVTYNEQFF
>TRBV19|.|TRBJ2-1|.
TGTGCCAGTAGTATAGGTAGGGAGGTTGAGCAGTTCTTC
CASSIGREVEQFF
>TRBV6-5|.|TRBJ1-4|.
TGTGCCAGCAAAAGGGGCGTCACTAATGAAAAACTGTTTTTT
CASKRGVTNEKLFF
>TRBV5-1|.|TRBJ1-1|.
TGCGCCAGCAGCTTGGGCGGAGGGGAGAACACTGAAGCTTTCTTT
CASSLGGGENTEAFF
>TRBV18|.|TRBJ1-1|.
TGTGCCAGCTCACCATCCCAGAACACTGAAGCTTTCTTT
CASSPSQNTEAFF
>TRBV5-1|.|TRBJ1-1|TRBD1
TGCGCCAGCAGCTTCCAGGGGGCGTACGACACTGAAGCTTTCTTT
CASSFQGAYDTEAFF
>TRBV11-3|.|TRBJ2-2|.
TGTGCCAGCAGCCTGACTAGACTAAACACCGGGGAGCTGTTTTTT
CASSLTRLNTGELFF
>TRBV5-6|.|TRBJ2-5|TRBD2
TGTGCCAGCAGCTTGGCATGGGGACTAGCGGAAGAGACCCAGTACTTC
CASSLAWGLAEETQYF
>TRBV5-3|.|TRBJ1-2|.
TGTGCCAGAAGCTTGGTTTTCGTGGGGCGCGACTATGGCTACACCTTC
CARSLVFVGRDYGYTF
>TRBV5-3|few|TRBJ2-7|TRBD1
TGTGCCAGAAGCACTCTGACAGGGGCCTACGAGCAGTACTTC
CARSTLTGAYEQYF
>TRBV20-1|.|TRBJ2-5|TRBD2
TGCAGTGCTAGTCGGGGGGGTTTTGAGACCCAGTACTTC
CSASRGGFETQYF
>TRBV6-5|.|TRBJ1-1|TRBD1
TGTGCCAGCAATCCGGGACAGAGACTGAACACTGAAGCTTTCTTT
CASNPGQRLNTEAFF
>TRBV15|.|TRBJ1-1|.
TGTGCCACCAGCAGAGATGGGGCGAAGAACACTGAAGCTTTCTTT
CATSRDGAKNTEAFF
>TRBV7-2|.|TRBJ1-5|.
TGTGCCAGCAGCTCGCAGGACTCTAGCAATCAGCCCCAGCATTTT
CASSSQDSSNQPQHF
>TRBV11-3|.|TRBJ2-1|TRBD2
TGTGCCAGCAGCTTAGTAAAGCCCGGGGGGAACAATGAGCAGTTCTTC
CASSLVKPGGNNEQFF
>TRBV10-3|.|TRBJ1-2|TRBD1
TGTGCCATCAGTTCGCCGGGACAGGGGGGAAGCTATGGCTACACCTTC
CAISSPGQGGSYGYTF
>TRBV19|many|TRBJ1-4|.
TGTGCCAGTACCCTGGGGGGAACAACTAATGAAAAACTGTTTTTT
CASTLGGTTNEKLFF
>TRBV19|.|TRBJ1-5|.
TGTGCCAGTAGTGACATCGGGGGAAATCAGCCCCAGCATTTT
CASSDIGGNQPQHF
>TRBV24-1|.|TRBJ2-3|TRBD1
TGTGCCACGAAAGCCGGGACAGGGGGCACAGATACGCAGTATTTT
CATKAGTGGTDTQYF
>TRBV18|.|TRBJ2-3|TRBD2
TGTGCCAGCTCTCTCGGACTAGCCACAGATACGCAGTATTTT
CASSLGLATDTQYF
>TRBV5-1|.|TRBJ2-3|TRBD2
TGCGCCAGCAGCTCGGGACTAGCGGTTAGCACAGATACGCAGTATTTT
CASSSGLAVSTDTQYF
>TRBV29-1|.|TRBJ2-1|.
TGCAGCGTTGGAAGGGGGGGGACCGCCTACAATGAGCAGTTCTTC
CSVGRGGTAYNEQFF
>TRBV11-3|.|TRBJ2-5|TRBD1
TGTGCCAGCAGCCCGGGACAGTCAGAGACCCAGTACTTC
CASSPGQSETQYF
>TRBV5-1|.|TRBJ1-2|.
TGCGCCAGCAGCCCGACGAGGGATGGCTACACCTTC
CASSPTRDGYTF
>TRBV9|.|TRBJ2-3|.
TGTGCCAGCAGCGTAGCGGGGAGCACAGATACGCAGTATTTT
CASSVAGSTDTQYF
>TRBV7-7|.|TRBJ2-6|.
TGTGCTAGCAGCTTATTTGAGCCGGGGAGCTCTGGGGCCAACGTCCTGACTTTC
CASSLFEPGSSGANVLTF
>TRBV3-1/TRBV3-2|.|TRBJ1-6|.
TGTGCCAGCAGCCAACGGGAGATTTATAATTCACCCCTCCACTTT
CASSQREIYNSPLHF
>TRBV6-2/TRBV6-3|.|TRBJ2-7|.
TGTGCCAGCAGTTACTCAGGGGAGGACTACGAGCAGTACTTC
CASSYSGEDYEQYF
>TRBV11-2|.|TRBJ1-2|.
TGTGCCAGCAGCCCACCCCGGGGAGGGAAGGAAGGCTACACCTTC
CASSPPRGGKEGYTF
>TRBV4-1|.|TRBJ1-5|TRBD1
TGCGCCAGCAGCCGAGACAGGGGCATCCAGCCCCAGCATTTT
CASSRDRGIQPQHF
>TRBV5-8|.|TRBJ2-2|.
TGTGCCAGCAGCTCTTGGGCCGGGACAAACACCGGGGAGCTGTTTTTT
CASSSWAGTNTGELFF
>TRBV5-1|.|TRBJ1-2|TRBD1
TGCGCCAGCAGCTTGCCCGGGACAGGGGGAGGTTATGGCTACACCTTC
CASSLPGTGGGYGYTF
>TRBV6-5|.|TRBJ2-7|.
TGTGCCAGCAGTTTTACCTACGAGCAGTACTTC
CASSFTYEQYF
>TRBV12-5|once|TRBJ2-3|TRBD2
TGTGCTAGTGGTTTGGGACTAGCGGGGGGCACAGATACGCAGTATTTT
CASGLGLAGGTDTQYF
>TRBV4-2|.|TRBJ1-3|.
TGTGCCAGCAGCGGGGTGACAGTTGTCTCTGGAAACACCATATATTTT
CASSGVTVVSGNTIYF
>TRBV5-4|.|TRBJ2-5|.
TGTGCCAGCAGCCCCCGGGAGGGGGCAATAGGGGAGACCCAGTACTTC
CASSPREGAIGETQYF
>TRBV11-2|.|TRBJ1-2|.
TGTGCCAGCAGCCCGCCTTACAGGGCAGACTATGGCTACACCTTC
CASSPPYRADYGYTF
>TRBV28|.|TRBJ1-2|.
TGTGCCACCGCCCCAGGGCCTGGCTATGGCTACACCTTC
CATAPGPGYGYTF